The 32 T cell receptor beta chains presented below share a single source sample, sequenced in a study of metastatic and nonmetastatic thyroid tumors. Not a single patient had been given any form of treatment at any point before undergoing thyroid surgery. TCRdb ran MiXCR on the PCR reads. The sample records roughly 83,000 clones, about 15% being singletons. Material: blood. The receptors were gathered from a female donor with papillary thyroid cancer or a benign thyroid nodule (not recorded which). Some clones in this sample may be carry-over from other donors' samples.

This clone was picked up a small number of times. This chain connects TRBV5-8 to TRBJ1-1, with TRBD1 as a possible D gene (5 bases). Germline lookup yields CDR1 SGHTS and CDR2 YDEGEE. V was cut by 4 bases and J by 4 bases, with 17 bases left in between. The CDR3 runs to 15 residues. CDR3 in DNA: TGTGCCAGCAGCGTCCTCCGGGGGTATGGCACTGAAGCTTTCTTT. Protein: CASSVLRGYGTEAFF.

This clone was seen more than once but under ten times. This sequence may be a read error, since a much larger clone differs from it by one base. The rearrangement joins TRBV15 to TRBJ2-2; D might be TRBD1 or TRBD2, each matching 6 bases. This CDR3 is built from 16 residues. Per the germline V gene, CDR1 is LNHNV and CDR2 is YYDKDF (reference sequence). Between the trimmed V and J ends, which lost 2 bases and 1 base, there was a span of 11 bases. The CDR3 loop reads CATSRTRGRNTGELFF. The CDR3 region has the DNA TGTGCCACCAGCAGAACACGGGGGCGGAACACCGGGGAGCTGTTTTTT.

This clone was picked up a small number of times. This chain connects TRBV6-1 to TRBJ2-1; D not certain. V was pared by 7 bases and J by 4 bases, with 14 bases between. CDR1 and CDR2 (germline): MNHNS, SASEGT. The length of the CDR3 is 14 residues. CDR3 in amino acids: CASTWVELYNEQFF. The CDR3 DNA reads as TGTGCCAGCACGTGGGTGGAGTTGTACAATGAGCAGTTCTTC.

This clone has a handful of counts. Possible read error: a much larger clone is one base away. The CDR3 sequence: CASSPSGSNEKLFF. CDR3 bases: TGTGCCAGCAGCCCTTCCGGGAGTAATGAAAAACTGTTTTTT. The chain uses TRBV3-1 and TRBJ1-4; D call uncertain. The V end lost 4 bases, the J end lost 4 bases, and 10 bases lay between the germline ends. The CDR3 runs 14 residues. CDR1 and CDR2 from the germline V gene are LGHDT and YNNKEL (reference sequence).

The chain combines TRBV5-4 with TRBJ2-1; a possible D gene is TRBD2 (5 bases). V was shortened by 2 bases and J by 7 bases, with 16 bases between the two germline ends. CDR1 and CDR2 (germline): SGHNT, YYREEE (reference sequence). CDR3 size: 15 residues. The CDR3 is CASSLTPPGINEQFF. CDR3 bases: TGTGCCAGCAGCTTAACTCCCCCGGGGATTAATGAGCAGTTCTTC.

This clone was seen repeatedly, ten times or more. The CDR3: CASSRHKGGSGANVLTF. The CDR3 DNA sequence: TGTGCCAGCAGCCGACATAAGGGGGGTTCTGGGGCCAACGTCCTGACTTTC. The chain links TRBV7-8 to TRBJ2-6; D possibly uses TRBD1 or TRBD2 (6 bases each). Germline CDR1 SGHVS, CDR2 FQNEAQ. Deletions cut 5 bases from V and 1 base from J, with 15 bases between. This CDR3 has 17 amino acids.

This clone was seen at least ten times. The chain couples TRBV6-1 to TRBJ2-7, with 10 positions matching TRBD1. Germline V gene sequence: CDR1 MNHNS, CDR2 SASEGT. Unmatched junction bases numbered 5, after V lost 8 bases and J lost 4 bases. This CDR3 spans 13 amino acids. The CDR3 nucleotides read TGTGCCAGCGGGGACAGGGGTTCATACGAGCAGTACTTC. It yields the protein CASGDRGSYEQYF.

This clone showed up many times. DNA of the CDR3: TGTGCCAGCAGCTTAGCGGGGGGACTTGACGAGCAGTACTTC. Amino acids: CASSLAGGLDEQYF. The chain employs TRBV7-2 and TRBJ2-7; tentatively, D is TRBD2 (6 bases). Trimming pared 0 bases from V and 5 bases from J, leaving 11 bases between. Germline CDR1 is SGHTA and CDR2 is FQGNSA. The CDR3 totals 14 residues.

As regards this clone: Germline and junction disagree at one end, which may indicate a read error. CDR3: CASIFDRGVGTWELFF. The CDR3 DNA reads as TGTGCCAGCATCTTCGACAGGGGGGTGGGCACCTGGGAGCTGTTTTTT. V and J are TRBV28 and TRBJ2-2, with 9 bases aligning to TRBD1. From germline, CDR1 is MDHEN and CDR2 SYDVKM. The CDR3 is 16 amino acids.

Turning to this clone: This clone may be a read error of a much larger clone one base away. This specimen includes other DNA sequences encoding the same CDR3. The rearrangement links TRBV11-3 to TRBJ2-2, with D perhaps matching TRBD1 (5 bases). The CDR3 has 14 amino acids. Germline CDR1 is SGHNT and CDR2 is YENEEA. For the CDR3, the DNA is TGTGCCAGCAGCTTTACAGGAGACACCGGTGAGCTGTTTTTT. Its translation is CASSFTGDTGELFF. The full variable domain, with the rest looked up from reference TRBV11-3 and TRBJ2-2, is EAGVVQSPRYKIIEKKQPVAFWCNPISGHNTLYWYLQNLGQGPELLIRYENEEAVDDSQLPKDRFSAERLKGVDSTLKIQPAELGDSAVYLCASSFTGDTGELFFGEGSRLTVL.

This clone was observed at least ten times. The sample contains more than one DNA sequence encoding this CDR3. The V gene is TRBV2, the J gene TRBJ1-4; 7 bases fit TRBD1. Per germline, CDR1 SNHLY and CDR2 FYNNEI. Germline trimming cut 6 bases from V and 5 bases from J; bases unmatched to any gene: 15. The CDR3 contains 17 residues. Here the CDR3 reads CASSAEGGLRINEKLFF. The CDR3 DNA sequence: TGTGCCAGCAGCGCCGAAGGGGGCCTCCGGATAAATGAAAAACTGTTTTTT.

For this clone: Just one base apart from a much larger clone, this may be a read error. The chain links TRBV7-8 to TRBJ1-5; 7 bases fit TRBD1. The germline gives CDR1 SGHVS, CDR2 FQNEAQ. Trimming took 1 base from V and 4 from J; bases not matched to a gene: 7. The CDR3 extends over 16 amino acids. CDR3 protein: CASSLDVGQKNQPQHF. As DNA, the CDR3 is TGTGCCAGCAGCTTAGATGTGGGACAGAAAAATCAGCCCCAGCATTTT. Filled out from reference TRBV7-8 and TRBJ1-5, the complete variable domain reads GAGVSQSPRYKVAKRGQDVALRCDPISGHVSLFWYQQALGQGPEFLTYFQNEAQLDKSGLPSDRFFAERPEGSVSTLKIQRTQQEDSAVYLCASSLDVGQKNQPQHFGDGTRLSIL.

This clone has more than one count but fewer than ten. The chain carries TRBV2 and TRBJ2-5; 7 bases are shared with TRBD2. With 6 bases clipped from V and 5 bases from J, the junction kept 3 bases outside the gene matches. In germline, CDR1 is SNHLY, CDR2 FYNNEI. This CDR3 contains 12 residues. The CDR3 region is CASRTSLETQYF. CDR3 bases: TGTGCCAGCAGGACTAGCTTGGAGACCCAGTACTTC. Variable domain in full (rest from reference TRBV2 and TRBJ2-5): EPEVTQTPSHQVTQMGQEVILRCVPISNHLYFYWYRQILGQKVEFLVSFYNNEISEKSEIFDDQFSVERPDGSNFTLKIRSTKLEDSAMYFCASRTSLETQYFGPGTRLLVL.

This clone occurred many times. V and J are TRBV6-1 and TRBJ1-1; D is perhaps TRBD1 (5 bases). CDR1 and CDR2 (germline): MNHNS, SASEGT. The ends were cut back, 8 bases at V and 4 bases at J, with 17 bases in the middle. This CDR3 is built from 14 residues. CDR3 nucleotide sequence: TGTGCCAGCTTTTTCGGGGCGCCGGGCACTGAAGCTTTCTTT. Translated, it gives CASFFGAPGTEAFF.

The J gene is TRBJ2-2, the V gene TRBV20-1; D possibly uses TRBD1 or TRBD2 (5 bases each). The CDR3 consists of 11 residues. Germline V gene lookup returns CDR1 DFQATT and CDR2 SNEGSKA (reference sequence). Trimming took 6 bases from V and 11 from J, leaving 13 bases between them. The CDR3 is CSAGDAVELFF. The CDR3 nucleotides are TGCAGTGCGGGGGACGCCGTTGAGCTGTTTTTT.

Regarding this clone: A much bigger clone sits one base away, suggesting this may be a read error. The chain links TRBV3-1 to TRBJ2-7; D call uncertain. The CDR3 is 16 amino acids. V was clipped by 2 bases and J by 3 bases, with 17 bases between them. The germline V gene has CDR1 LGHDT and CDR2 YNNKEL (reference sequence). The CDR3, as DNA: TGTGCCAGCAGCCAACATATTGGGCGGAAAGACTACGAGCAGTACTTC. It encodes CASSQHIGRKDYEQYF.

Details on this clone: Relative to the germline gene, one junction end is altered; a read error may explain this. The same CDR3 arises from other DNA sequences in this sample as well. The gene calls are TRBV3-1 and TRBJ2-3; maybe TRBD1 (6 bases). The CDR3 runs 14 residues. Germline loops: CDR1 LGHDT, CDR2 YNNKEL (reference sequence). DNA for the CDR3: TGTGCCAGTAGCCGACAGGCCAGCACAGATACGCAGTATTTT. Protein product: CASSRQASTDTQYF.

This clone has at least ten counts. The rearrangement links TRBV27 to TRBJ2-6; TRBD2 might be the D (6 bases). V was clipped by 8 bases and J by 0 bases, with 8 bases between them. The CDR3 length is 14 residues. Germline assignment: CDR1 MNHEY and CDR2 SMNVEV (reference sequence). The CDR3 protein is CASGGDSGANVLTF. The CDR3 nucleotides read TGTGCCAGCGGAGGGGACTCTGGGGCCAACGTCCTGACTTTC.

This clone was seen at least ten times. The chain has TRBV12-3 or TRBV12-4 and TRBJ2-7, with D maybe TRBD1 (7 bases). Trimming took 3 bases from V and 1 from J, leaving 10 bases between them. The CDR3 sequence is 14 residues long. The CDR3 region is CASSLTGRSYEQYF. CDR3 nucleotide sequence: TGTGCCAGCAGTTTGACAGGGAGGTCCTACGAGCAGTACTTC.

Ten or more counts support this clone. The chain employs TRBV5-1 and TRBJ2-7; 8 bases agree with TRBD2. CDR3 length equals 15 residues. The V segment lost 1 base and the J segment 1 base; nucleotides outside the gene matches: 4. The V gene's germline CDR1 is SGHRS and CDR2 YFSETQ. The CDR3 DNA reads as TGCGCCAGCAGCTTGAATGCGGGGGGTTCCTACGAGCAGTACTTC. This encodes CASSLNAGGSYEQYF.

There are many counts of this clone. The CDR3, as DNA: TGTGCCAGCAGTCGACAGGAGTTCTACAATGAGCAGTTCTTC. It codes for CASSRQEFYNEQFF. V and J are TRBV6-1 and TRBJ2-1; TRBD1 is a possible D gene (6 bases). Trimming shortened V by 5 bases and J by 3 bases, and 11 bases separated the two germline ends. The CDR3 runs 14 residues. Germline lookup yields CDR1 MNHNS and CDR2 SASEGT.

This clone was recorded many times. The DNA for the CDR3 is TGTGCCAGCACCGAGGGAGTGTACGAGCAGTACTTC. It translates to CASTEGVYEQYF. The V call is TRBV6-1, the J call TRBJ2-7; D possibly corresponds to TRBD2 (5 bases). Germline values: CDR1 MNHNS, CDR2 SASEGT. The CDR3 is 12 amino acids. V dropped 7 bases and J dropped 4 bases, with 11 bases sitting between them.

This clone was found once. The DNA for the CDR3 is TGTGCCTGGAGTGTCCCGGGACAGGGGTATGGCTACACCTTC. Encoded protein: CAWSVPGQGYGYTF. This chain links TRBV30 with TRBJ1-2; 10 positions agree with TRBD1. This CDR3 spans 14 amino acids. Unmatched junction bases numbered 3, after V lost 0 bases and J lost 5 bases. CDR1 and CDR2 from the germline V gene are GTSNPN and SVGIG (reference sequence).

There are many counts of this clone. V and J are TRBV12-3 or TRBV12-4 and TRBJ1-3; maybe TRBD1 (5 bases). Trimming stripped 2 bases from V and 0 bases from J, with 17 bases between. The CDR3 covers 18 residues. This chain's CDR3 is CASSLQGAGVNSGNTIYF. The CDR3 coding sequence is TGTGCCAGCAGTTTACAGGGAGCGGGGGTAAACTCTGGAAACACCATATATTTT.

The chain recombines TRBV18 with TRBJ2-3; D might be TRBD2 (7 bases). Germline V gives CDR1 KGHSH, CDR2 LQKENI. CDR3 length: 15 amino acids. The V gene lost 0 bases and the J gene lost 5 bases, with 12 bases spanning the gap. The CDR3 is CASSPPGGRIDTQYF. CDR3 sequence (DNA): TGTGCCAGCTCACCACCGGGGGGGCGTATAGATACGCAGTATTTT.

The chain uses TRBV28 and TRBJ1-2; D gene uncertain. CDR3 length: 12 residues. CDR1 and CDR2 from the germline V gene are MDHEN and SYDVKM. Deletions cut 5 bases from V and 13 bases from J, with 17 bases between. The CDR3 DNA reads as TGTGCCAGCAGTGACACCTACTATTGCTTCACCTTC. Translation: CASSDTYYCFTF.

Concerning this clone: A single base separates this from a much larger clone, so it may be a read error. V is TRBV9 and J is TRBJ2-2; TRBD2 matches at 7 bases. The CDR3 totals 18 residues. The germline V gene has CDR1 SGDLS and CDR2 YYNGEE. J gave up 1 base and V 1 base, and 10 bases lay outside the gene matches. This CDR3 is CASSVQAGVPLNTGELFF. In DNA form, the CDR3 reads TGTGCCAGCAGCGTACAGGCGGGGGTGCCCTTGAACACCGGGGAGCTGTTTTTT.

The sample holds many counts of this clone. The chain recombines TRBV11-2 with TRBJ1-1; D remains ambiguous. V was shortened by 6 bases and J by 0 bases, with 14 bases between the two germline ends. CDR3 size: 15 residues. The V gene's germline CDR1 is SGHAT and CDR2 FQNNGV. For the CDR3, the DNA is TGTGCCAGCAGGCCTAGGCTGGCGATGAACACTGAAGCTTTCTTT. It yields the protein CASRPRLAMNTEAFF.

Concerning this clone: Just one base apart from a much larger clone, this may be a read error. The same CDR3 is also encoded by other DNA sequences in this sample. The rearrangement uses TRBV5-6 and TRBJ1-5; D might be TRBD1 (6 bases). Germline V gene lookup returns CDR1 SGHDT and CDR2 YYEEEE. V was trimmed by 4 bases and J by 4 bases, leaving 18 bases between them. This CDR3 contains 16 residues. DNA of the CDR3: TGTGCCAGCAGCCAGATAGCGGGGGGCTCTAATCAGCCCCAGCATTTT. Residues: CASSQIAGGSNQPQHF.

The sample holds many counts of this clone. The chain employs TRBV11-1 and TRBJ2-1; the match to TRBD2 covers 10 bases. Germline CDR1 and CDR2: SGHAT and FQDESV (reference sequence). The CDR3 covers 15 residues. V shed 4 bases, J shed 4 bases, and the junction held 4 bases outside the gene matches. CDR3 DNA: TGTGCCAGCAGCTCCAAGCGGGGGGGTTACAATGAGCAGTTCTTC. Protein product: CASSSKRGGYNEQFF. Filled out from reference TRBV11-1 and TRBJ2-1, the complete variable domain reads EAEVAQSPRYKITEKSQAVAFWCDPISGHATLYWYRQILGQGPELLVQFQDESVVDDSQLPKDRFSAERLKGVDSTLKIQPAELGDSAMYLCASSSKRGGYNEQFFGPGTRLTVL.

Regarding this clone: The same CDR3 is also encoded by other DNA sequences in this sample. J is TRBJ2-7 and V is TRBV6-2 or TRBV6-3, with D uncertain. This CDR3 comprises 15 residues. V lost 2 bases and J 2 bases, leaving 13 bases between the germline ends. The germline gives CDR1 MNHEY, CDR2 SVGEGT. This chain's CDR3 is CASSYPRDGTYEQYF. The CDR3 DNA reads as TGTGCCAGCAGTTACCCCCGTGACGGCACCTACGAGCAGTACTTC.

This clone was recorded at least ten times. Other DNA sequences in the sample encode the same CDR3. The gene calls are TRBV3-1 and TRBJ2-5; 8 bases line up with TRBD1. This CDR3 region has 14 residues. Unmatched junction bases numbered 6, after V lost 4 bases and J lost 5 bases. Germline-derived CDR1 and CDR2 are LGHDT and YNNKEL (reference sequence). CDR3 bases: TGTGCCAGCAGCCGGCCCAGGGGGCGGGAGACCCAGTACTTC. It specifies CASSRPRGRETQYF.